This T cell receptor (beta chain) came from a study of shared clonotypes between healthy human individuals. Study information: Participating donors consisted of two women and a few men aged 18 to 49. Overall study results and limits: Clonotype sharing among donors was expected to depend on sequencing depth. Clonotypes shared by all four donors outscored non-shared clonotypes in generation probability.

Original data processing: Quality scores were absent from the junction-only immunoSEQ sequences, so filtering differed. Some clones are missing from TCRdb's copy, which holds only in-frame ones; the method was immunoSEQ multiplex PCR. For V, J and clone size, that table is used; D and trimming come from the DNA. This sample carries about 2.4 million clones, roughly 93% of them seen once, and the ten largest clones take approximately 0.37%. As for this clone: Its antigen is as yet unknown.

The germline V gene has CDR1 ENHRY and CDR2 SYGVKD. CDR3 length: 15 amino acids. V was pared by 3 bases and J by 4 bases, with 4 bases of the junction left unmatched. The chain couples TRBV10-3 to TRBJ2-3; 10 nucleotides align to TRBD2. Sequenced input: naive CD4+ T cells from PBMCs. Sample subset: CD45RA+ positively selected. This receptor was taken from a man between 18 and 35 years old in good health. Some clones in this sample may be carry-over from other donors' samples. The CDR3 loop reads CAISDQREGADTQYF. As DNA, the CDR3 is TGTGCCATCAGTGACCAGCGGGAGGGCGCAGATACGCAGTATTTT.